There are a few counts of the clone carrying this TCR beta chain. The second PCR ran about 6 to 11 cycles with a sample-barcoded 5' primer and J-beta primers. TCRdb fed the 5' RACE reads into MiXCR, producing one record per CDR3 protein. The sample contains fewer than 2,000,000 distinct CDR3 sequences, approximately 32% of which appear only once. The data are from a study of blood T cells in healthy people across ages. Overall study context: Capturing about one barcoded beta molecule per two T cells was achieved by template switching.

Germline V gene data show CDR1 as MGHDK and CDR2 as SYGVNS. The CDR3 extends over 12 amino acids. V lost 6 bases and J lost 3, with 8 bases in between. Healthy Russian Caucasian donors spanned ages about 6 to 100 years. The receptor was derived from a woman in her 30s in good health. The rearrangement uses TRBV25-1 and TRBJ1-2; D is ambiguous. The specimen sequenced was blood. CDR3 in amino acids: CASRSDDYGYTF. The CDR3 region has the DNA TGTGCCAGCAGGTCAGATGACTATGGCTACACCTTC.